The following is a T cell receptor beta chain sequence with its context. This clonotype occurred a few times. The antigen it recognizes is unknown. The input lacks base qualities; no much larger clone sits a single base away. CDR1 is given as MGHRA and CDR2 as YSYEKL, both from the germline V gene. V is pruned by 4 bases and J by 3 bases, leaving 11 bases of the junction without a gene match. Including cysteine and phenylalanine, the CDR3 has 16 amino acids. The only DNA kept is the CDR3, 48 bases in frame from the first base. These data belong to a study of CD8 T cells in ankylosing spondylitis (dated by TCRdb to between 2016 and 2019). Looking at the study overall: To find TCR variants linked to disease, the study profiled T cell receptor beta repertoires in ankylosing spondylitis patients and healthy donors. The full study cohort was made up of about two dozen ankylosing spondylitis patients and over 90 healthy donors. Samples of peripheral blood were taken, and for ankylosing spondylitis patients, synovial fluid was collected as well.

Reads for this sample came from an Illumina HiSeq 2500. TCR beta libraries were prepared by quantitative 5'-RACE with molecular barcodes. As for the original processing: A new computational method based on a probabilistic model of VDJ rearrangement was used to identify disease-linked TCR variants. TCRdb passed the public sequencing reads through fastp at Q25 and MiXCR, retaining productive beta sequences. Rows matching on CDR3 protein sequence are summarized as one entry with the most common DNA and genes. TCRdb's processing, not the authors' own work, is the source of the V and J calls. In all, the sample holds some 200,000 distinct CDR3 sequences, and roughly 13% of those were seen once. 16% of the sample is held by the ten biggest clonotypes. Findings and caveats that apply to the study as a whole: A CD8+ phenotype was shown by the disease-linked clones, which were found at relatively low frequencies in peripheral blood. Blood from ankylosing spondylitis patients appeared to be characterized by a TCR beta motif composed of roughly 8 highly homologous amino acid variants. Significant enrichment of the disease-linked clones was reported in matched synovial fluid samples from ankylosing spondylitis patients. Some motif variants had previously been reported in the synovial fluid and blood of reactive arthritis patients, which suggests shared mechanisms of disease initiation.

The sequence is built from TRBV4-1 and TRBJ2-7; 8 bases in between match TRBD1. Sequencing input: blood, either unsorted or a sorted T cell fraction (not recorded which). The receptor's source is a male donor with ankylosing spondylitis or in good health (not recorded which). In nucleotide form, the sequence is TGCGCCAGCAGCCCTTTCTCTTCGGACAGGGACTACGAGCAGTACTTC. This translates into CASSPFSSDRDYEQYF.